This is a list of T cell receptor beta chains from one sample in a study of blood T cells in healthy people across ages. One entry per CDR3 protein, called by TCRdb with MiXCR from the 5' RACE reads. The sample yields over 1,500,000 distinct CDR3 sequences, about 49% seen once. Material for sequencing was blood. The receptor source for this set is a woman in her 40s in good health. Each CDR3 is given with its conserved first and last residue. The D gene is left open where the match is weak. Part of the rows lack a size; the others show once, few, many or a class for expanded clones.

V,length,size,J,D,DNA,CDR3
TRBV28,12,few,TRBJ2-1,.,TGTGCCAGCAGGGGGCTAGACAATGAGCAGTTCTTC,CASRGLDNEQFF
TRBV7-3,15,.,TRBJ2-3,TRBD1,TGTGCCAGCAGCCCTCGGACAGGGGGAAAAGATACGCAGTATTTT,CASSPRTGGKDTQYF
TRBV7-2,15,.,TRBJ2-7,TRBD1,TGTGTCAGCAGCCACTCTACGCAGGGGGCTTACGAGCAGTACTTC,CVSSHSTQGAYEQYF
TRBV13,14,.,TRBJ2-5,TRBD1,TGTGCCAGCAGTCACACAGGGGGACAAGAGACCCAGTACTTC,CASSHTGGQETQYF
TRBV7-2,14,few,TRBJ2-1,.,TGTGCCAGCAGCCCCGAAGGGACATCTAGTGAGCAGTTCTTC,CASSPEGTSSEQFF
TRBV6-1,14,few,TRBJ2-5,TRBD2,TGTGCCAGCAGTGAAGCTAGAGTGAGCGGGGCGCAGTACTTC,CASSEARVSGAQYF
TRBV6-5,19,.,TRBJ1-2,TRBD1,TGTGCCAGCAGTTACACCCAAGCAATCCAGACAGGGCCAAACTATGGCTACACCTTC,CASSYTQAIQTGPNYGYTF
TRBV7-2,16,.,TRBJ2-5,.,TGTGCCAGCAGCTTAGAGGGTCGGGGTGCTCGGGAGACCCAGTACTTC,CASSLEGRGARETQYF
TRBV4-1,14,.,TRBJ2-3,.,TGCGCCAGCAGCCTAGTTAGGCAGGCAGATACGCAGTATTTT,CASSLVRQADTQYF
TRBV11-2,13,.,TRBJ2-7,TRBD1,TGTGCCACCCAGGGACAGGGGTCCTACGAGCAGTACTTC,CATQGQGSYEQYF
TRBV6-2/TRBV6-3,14,.,TRBJ2-1,.,TGTGCCAGCAGCAATCAGGGGGGTTCGGAGACCCAGTTCTTC,CASSNQGGSETQFF
TRBV3-1,15,.,TRBJ2-5,.,TGTGCCAGCAGCCAGGGGGTAACTAGTCTGGAGACCCAGTACTTC,CASSQGVTSLETQYF
TRBV13,17,.,TRBJ2-1,TRBD2,TGTGCCAGCAGTTTACTAGCGGGGCTTAGCTCCTACAATGAGCAGTTCTTC,CASSLLAGLSSYNEQFF
TRBV23-1,14,.,TRBJ2-7,TRBD1,TGCGCCAGCGGGCGACAGGGGTATTTCTACGAGCAGTACTTC,CASGRQGYFYEQYF